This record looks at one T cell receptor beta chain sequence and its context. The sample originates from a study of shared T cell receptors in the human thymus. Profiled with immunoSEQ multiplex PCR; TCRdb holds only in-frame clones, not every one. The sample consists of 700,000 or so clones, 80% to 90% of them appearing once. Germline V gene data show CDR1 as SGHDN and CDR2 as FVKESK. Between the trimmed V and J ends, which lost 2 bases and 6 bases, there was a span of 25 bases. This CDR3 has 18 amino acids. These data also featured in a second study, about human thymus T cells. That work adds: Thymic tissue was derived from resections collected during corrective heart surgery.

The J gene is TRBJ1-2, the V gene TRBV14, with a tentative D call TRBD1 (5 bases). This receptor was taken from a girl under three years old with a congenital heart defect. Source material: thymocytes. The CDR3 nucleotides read TGTGCCAGCAGCCAAACCCGAAAAGGACATGAAAGGTGGCATGGCTACACCTTC. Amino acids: CASSQTRKGHERWHGYTF. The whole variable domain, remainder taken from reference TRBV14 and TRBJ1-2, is EAGVTQFPSHSVIEKGQTVTLRCDPISGHDNLYWYRRVMGKEIKFLLHFVKESKQDESGMPNNRFLAERTGGTYSTLKVQPAELEDSGVYFCASSQTRKGHERWHGYTFGSGTRLTVV.